Ten or more counts support the clone carrying this T cell receptor (beta chain). The sample originates from a study of neurological immune-mediated disorders. TCRdb passed the 5' RACE reads through MiXCR, listing each CDR3 protein once. The sample holds approximately 26,000 distinct CDR3 sequences, about 3.1% seen once. This CDR3 region has 12 residues. The V end was cut by 4 bases, the J end by 4 bases, with 8 bases between. Germline V gives CDR1 SNHLY, CDR2 FYNNEI. The genes are TRBV2 and TRBJ2-7; D remains ambiguous. The receptor's source is a woman in her twenties or thirties with multiple sclerosis. Source material: PBMCs. CDR3 protein: CASSGEQYEQYF. For the CDR3, the DNA is TGTGCCAGCAGTGGGGAACAGTACGAGCAGTACTTC. Full variable domain (rest looked up from reference TRBV2 and TRBJ2-7): EPEVTQTPSHQVTQMGQEVILRCVPISNHLYFYWYRQILGQKVEFLVSFYNNEISEKSEIFDDQFSVERPDGSNFTLKIRSTKLEDSAMYFCASSGEQYEQYFGPGTRLTVT.